The T cell receptor (beta chain) under discussion was sequenced for a study of blood T cell repertoires in COVID-19. Study information: Samples came from the United States, Italy and Spain, spanning acute and convalescent COVID-19.

Authors' analysis steps: For nucleated cells, counts were estimated from reference gene primer amplification. Clones were read by immunoSEQ multiplex PCR, and TCRdb kept only the in-frame ones, dropping some. That table is the source of V, J and clone size, and D and trimming were worked out from the DNA. The profile shows over 85,000 clones, around 92% of them singletons. The CDR3 is 14 residues long. The ends were cut back, 1 base at V and 6 bases at J, with 10 bases in the middle. The germline V gene has CDR1 SNHLY and CDR2 FYNNEI. The TCR was taken from a man in his late teens or twenties with acute or convalescent COVID-19. The chain recombines TRBV2 with TRBJ1-5; tentatively, D is TRBD1 (5 bases). The sequenced material came from peripheral blood. CDR3 loop: CASSEEGRGQPQHF. The CDR3 nucleotides are TGTGCCAGCAGTGAAGAGGGGAGGGGTCAGCCCCAGCATTTT.